This T cell receptor (beta chain) was sequenced during a study of T-cell reconstitution after alpha-beta-depleted transplantation in children. The ends were cut back, 0 bases at V and 2 bases at J, with 11 bases in the middle. Looked up from germline, CDR1 is SGHRS and CDR2 is YFSETQ. The CDR3 spans 15 residues. In this sample, this clonotype turned up a few times. The TCRbeta library was prepared with unique molecular identifiers. Each CDR3 protein gets one entry after TCRdb re-called the PCR reads with MiXCR. There are some 600,000 distinct CDR3 sequences in the sample; 15% to 20% occur only once, and 1.1% lies in the top ten.

Sequencing used PBMCs from the stem cell graft donor, obtained from the stem cell graft. The sequence derives from a human donor who donated a stem cell graft to a child with acute myeloid leukemia. The chain recombines TRBV5-1 with TRBJ1-1; D not certain. The CDR3 spells CASSLGVSTNTEAFF. DNA for the CDR3: TGCGCCAGCAGCTTGGGGGTTTCGACTAACACTGAAGCTTTCTTT.